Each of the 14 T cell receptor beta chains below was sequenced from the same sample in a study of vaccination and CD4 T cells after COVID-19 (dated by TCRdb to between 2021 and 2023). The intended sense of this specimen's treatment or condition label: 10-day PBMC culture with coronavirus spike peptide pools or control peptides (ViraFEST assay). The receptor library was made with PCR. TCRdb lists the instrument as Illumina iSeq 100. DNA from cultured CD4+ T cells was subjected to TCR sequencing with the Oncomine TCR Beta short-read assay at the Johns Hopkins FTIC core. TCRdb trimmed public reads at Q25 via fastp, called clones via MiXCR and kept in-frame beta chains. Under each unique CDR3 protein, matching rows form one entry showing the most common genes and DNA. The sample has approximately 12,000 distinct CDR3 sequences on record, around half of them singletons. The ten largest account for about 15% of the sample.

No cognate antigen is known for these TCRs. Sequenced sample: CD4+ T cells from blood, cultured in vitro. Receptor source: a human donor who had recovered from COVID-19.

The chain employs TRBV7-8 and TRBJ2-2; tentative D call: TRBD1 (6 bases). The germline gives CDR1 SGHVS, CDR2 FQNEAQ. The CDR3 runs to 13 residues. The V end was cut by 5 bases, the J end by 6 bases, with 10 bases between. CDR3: CASSLYRAGELFF. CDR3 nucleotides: TGTGCCAGCAGCCTTTACAGGGCCGGGGAGCTGTTTTTT. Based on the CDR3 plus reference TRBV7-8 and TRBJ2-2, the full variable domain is GAGVSQSPRYKVAKRGQDVALRCDPISGHVSLFWYQQALGQGPEFLTYFQNEAQLDKSGLPSDRFFAERPEGSVSTLKIQRTQQEDSAVYLCASSLYRAGELFFGEGSRLTVL.

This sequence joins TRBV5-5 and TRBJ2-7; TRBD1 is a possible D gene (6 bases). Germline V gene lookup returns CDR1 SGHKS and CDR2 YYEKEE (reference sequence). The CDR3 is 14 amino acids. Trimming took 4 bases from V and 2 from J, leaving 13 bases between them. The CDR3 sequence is CASSRTVMAYEQYF. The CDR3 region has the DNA TGTGCCAGCAGCAGGACAGTGATGGCCTACGAGCAGTACTTC.

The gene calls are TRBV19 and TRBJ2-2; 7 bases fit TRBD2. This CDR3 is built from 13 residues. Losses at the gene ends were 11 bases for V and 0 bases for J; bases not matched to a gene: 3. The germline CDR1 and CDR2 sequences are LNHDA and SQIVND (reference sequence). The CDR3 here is CAGRDANTGELFF. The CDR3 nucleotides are TGTGCCGGGAGGGATGCGAACACCGGGGAGCTGTTTTTT.

The CDR3 region has the DNA TGTGCCAGCAATGACAGGGGCCGCGGGCCCCAGCATTTT. Amino acid sequence: CASNDRGRGPQHF. This rearrangement joins TRBV2 to TRBJ1-5; 8 bases map to TRBD1. The CDR3 is 13 amino acids. From germline, CDR1 is SNHLY and CDR2 FYNNEI. V lost 7 bases, J lost 9 bases, and 8 bases stayed unmatched.

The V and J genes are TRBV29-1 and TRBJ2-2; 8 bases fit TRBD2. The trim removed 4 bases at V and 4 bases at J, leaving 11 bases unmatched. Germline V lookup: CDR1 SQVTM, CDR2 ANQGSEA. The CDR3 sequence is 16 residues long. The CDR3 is CSVGGGSGGPTGELFF. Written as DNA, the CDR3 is TGCAGCGTTGGCGGGGGGAGCGGGGGTCCCACCGGGGAGCTGTTTTTT.

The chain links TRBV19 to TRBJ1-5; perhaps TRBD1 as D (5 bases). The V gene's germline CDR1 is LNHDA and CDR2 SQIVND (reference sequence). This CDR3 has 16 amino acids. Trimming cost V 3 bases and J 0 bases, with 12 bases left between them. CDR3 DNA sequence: TGTGCCAGTAGTATTTCATGGGGGGATAGCAATCAGCCCCAGCATTTT. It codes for CASSISWGDSNQPQHF.

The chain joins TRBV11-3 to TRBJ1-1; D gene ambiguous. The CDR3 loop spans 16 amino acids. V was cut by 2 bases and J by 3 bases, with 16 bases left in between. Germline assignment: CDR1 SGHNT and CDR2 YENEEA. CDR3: CASSLSFGYEDTEAFF. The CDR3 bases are TGTGCCAGCAGCTTAAGTTTTGGCTACGAGGACACTGAAGCTTTCTTT.

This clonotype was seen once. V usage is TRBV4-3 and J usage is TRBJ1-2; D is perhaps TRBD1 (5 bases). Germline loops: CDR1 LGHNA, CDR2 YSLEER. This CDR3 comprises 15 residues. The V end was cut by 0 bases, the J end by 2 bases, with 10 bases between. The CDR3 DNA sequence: TGCGCCAGCAGCCAAGATTTGGGGCTAAACTATGGCTACACCTTC. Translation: CASSQDLGLNYGYTF.

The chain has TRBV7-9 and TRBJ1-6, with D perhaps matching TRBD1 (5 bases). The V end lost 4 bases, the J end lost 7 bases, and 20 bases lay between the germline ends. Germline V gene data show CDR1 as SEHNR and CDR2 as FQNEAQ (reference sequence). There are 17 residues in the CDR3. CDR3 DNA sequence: TGTGCCAGCAGCTCAGAGAGCACAGGAGTGAGCAATTCACCCCTCCACTTT. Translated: CASSSESTGVSNSPLHF.

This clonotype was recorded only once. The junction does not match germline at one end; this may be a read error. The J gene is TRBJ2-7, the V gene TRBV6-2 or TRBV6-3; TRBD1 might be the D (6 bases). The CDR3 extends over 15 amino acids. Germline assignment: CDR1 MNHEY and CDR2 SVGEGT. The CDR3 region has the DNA TGTGTCAGCAGTCCAGGGCCAGGGGCCTCCTACGAGCAGTACTTC. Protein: CVSSPGPGASYEQYF.

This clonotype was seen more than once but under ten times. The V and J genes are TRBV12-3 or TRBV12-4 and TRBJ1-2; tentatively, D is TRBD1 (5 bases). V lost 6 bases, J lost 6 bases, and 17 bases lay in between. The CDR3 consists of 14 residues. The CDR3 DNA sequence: TGTGCCAGCAGAAAGCCGGGGCCAACAGATGGCTACACCTTC. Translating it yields CASRKPGPTDGYTF.

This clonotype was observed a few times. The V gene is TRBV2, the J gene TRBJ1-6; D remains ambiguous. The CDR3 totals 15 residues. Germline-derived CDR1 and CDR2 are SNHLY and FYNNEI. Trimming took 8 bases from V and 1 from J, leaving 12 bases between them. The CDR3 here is CASGLEQSYNSPLHF. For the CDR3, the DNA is TGTGCCAGCGGGCTCGAACAGTCCTATAATTCACCCCTCCACTTT. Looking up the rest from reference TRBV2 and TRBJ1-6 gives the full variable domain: EPEVTQTPSHQVTQMGQEVILRCVPISNHLYFYWYRQILGQKVEFLVSFYNNEISEKSEIFDDQFSVERPDGSNFTLKIRSTKLEDSAMYFCASGLEQSYNSPLHFGNGTRLTVT.

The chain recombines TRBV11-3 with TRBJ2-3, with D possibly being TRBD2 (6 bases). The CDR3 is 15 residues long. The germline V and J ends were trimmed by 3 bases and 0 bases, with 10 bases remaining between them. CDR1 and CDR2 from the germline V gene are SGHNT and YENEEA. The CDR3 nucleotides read TGTGCCAGCAGCTTGGAGGGAATCAGCACAGATACGCAGTATTTT. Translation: CASSLEGISTDTQYF.

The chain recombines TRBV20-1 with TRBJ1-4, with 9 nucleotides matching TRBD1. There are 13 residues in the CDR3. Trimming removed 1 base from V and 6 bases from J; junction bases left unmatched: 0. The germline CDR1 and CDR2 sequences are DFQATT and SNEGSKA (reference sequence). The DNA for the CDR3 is TGCAGTGCTAGAGGGGACAGGGATGAAAAACTGTTTTTT. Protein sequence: CSARGDRDEKLFF.